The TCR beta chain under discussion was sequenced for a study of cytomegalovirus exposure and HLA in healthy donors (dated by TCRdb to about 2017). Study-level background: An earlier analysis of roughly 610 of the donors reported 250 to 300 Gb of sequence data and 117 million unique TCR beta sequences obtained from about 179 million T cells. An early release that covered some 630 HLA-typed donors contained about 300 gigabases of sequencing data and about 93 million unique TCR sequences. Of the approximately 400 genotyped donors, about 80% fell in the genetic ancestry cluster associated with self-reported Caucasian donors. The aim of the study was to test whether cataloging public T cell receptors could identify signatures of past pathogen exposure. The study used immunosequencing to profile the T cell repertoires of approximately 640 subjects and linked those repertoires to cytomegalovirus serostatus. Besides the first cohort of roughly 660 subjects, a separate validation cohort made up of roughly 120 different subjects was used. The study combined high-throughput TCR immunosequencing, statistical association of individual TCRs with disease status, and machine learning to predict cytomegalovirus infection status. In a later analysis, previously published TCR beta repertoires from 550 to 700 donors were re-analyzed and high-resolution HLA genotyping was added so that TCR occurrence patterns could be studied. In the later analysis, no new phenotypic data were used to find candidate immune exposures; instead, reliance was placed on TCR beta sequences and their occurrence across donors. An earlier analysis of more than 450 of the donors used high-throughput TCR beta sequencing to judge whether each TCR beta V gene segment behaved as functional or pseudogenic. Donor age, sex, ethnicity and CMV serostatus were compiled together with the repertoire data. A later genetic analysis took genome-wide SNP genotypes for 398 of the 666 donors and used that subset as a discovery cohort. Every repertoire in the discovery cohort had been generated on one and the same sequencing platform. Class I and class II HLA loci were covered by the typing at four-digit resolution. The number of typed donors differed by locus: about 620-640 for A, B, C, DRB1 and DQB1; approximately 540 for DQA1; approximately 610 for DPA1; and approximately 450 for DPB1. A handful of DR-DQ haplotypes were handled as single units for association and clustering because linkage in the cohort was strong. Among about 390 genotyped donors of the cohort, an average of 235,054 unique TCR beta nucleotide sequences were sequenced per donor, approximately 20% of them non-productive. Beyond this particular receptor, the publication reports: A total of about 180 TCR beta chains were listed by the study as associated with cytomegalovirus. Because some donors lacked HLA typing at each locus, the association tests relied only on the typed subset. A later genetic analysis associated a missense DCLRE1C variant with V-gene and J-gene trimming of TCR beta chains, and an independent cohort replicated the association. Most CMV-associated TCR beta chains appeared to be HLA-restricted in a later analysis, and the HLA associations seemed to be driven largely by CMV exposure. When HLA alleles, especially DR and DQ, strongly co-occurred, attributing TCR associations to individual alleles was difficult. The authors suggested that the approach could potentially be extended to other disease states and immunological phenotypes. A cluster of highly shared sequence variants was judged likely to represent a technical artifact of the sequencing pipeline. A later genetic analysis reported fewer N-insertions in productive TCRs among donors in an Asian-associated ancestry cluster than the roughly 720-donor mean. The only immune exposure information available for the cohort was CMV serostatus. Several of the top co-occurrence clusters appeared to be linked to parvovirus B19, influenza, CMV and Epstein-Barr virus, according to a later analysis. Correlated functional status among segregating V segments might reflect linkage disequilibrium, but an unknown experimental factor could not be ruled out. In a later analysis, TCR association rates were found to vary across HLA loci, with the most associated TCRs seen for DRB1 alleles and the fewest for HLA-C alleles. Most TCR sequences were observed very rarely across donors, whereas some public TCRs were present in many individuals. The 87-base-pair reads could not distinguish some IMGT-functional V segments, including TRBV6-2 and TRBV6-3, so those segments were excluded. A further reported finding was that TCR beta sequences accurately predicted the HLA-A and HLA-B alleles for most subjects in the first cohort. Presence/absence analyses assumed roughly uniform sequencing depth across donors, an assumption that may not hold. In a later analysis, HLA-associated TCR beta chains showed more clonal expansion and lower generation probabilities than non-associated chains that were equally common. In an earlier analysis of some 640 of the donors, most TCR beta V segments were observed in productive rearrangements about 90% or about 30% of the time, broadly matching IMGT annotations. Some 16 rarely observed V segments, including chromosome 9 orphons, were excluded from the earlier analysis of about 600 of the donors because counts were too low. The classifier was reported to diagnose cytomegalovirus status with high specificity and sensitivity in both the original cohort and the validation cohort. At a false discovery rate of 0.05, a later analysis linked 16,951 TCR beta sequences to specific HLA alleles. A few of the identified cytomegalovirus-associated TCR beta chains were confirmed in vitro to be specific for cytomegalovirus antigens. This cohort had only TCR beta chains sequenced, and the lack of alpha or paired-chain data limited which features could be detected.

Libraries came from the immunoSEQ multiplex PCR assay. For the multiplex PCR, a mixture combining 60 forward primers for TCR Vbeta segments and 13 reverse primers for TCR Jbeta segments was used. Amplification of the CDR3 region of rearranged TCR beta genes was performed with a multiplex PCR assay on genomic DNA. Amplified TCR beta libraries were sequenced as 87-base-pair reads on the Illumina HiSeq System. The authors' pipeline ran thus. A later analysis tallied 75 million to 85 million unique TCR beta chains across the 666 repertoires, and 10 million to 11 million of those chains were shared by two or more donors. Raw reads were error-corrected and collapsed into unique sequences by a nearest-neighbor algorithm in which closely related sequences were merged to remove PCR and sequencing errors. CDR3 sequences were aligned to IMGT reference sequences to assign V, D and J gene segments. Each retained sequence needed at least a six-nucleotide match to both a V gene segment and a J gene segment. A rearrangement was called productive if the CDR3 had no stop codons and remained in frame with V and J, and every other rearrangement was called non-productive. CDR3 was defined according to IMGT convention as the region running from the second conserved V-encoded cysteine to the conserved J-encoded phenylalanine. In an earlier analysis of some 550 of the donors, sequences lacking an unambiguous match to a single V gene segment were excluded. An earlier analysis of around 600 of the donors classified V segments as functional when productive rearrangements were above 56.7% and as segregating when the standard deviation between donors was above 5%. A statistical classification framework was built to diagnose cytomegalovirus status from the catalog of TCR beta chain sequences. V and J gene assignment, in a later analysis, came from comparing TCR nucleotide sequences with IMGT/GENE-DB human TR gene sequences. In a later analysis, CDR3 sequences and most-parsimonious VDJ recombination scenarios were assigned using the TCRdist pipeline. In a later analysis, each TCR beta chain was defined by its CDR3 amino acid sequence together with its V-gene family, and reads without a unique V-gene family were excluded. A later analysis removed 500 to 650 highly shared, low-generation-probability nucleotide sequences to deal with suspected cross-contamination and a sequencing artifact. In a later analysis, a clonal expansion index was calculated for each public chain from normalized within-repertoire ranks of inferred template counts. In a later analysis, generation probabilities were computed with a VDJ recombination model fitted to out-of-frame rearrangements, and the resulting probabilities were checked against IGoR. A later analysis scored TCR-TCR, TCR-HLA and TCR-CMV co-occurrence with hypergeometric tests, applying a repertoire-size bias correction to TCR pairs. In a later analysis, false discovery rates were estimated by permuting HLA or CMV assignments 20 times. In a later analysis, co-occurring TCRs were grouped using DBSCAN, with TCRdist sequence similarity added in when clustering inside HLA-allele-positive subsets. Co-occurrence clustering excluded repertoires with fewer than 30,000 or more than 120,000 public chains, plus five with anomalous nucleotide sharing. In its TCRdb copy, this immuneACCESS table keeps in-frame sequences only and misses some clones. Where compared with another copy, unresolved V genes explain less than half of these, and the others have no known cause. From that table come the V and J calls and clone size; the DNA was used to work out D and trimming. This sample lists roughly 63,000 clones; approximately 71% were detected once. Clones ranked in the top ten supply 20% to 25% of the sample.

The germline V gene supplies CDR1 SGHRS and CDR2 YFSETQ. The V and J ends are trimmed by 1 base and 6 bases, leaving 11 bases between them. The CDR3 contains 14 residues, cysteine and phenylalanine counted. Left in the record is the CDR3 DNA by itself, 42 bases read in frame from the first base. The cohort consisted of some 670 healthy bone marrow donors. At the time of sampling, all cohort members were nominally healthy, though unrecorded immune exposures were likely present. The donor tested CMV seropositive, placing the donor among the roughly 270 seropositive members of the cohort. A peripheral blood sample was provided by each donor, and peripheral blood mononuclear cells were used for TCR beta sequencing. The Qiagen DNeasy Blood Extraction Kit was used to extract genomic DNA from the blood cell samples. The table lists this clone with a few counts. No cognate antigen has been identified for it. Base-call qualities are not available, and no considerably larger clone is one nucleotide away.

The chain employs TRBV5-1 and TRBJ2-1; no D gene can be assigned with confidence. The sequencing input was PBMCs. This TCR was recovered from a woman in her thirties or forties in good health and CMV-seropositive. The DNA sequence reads TGCGCCAGCAGCTTGAGTACAGAAGGCAATGAGCAGTTCTTC. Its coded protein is CASSLSTEGNEQFF.